This entry features one TCR beta chain sequence. In this sample, this clonotype turned up many times. Its antigen target is currently unknown. Qualities for individual bases were not recorded, and no much larger clone is one base off. CDR1 and CDR2, per the germline V gene, are LGHNA and YSLEER. For this chain, trimming is 6 bases at the V end and 2 bases at the J end, and the number of junction bases without a gene match is 11. Its CDR3 holds 16 amino acids, cysteine through phenylalanine. Only the CDR3 part of the read is kept: 48 bases, read in frame from the first base. In the study, sorted CD4+ and CD8+ blood T cells from patients with severe aplastic anemia and from healthy subjects underwent deep sequencing of TCR repertoires. Ficoll-Paque density gradient centrifugation was used to isolate peripheral blood mononuclear cells. Before DNA was extracted, CD4+ and CD8+ T cells were sorted using either FACS or magnetic beads.

Profiling of TCR beta VDJ combinations and CDR3 sequences used genomic DNA as the template. An Illumina HiSeq 2000 was the platform used for TCR repertoire sequencing. In the original analysis: TRBV/TRBJ rearrangement plots, CDR3 size and DJ length profiles, and Simpson's diversity index were used to assess repertoires. Whichever DNA sequence was most abundant in the deep sequencing data was defined as the immunodominant clone. CDR3 amino acid sequences were checked for sharing between subjects and were compared against published repertoires and the VDJdb database. TCRdb reran the public reads through fastp at Q25 and MiXCR, keeping productive beta chains. Every CDR3 protein is listed once, alongside the most common genes and DNA of its rows. These V and J calls originate from TCRdb's pipeline instead of the authors' own analysis. Counted in this sample were roughly 160,000 distinct CDR3 sequences; about three fifths of them appeared once. The ten largest clones capture less than 55% of the sample.

This specimen belongs to a study of CD8+CD57+ T cells in acquired aplastic anemia (dated by TCRdb to between 2017 and 2018). As for the study more broadly: On average, sorted CD4+ and CD8+ cells yielded around 3.1 ug of extracted DNA, with a range of about 0.17 to 27.4 ug. Healthy donor samples averaged roughly 9.9 million reads for CD4+ and under 12 million for CD8+ cells.

Beyond this particular receptor, the publication reports: Approximately 31 CD8+ CDR3 sequences were found in both patients and controls but appeared to be highly expressed in patients and within the immunodominant clones of the patients. Patients and healthy controls showed no significant difference in CD8+ Simpson's diversity (P=0.060).

The rearranged chain carries TRBV4-3 and TRBJ1-2; 8 central bases correspond to TRBD1. The TCR originated in a human donor in good health. Source material: sorted CD4+, CD8+, or CD8+CD57+ T cells (not recorded which) from PBMCs. The CDR3 is CASSPLEDRANYGYTF. The nucleotide sequence reads as follows: TGCGCCAGCAGTCCATTAGAGGACAGGGCCAACTATGGCTACACCTTC.